The 2 T cell receptor beta chains below come from one sample, sequenced in a study of T cell responses to AZD1222 COVID-19 vaccine. Sequenced by immunoSEQ multiplex PCR; TCRdb stores in-frame clones only, minus some. The sample has about 72,000 clones; 89% are singletons. The material sequenced was peripheral blood, taken 28 days after the second AZD1222 dose. The receptors come from an adult who received the AZD1222 COVID-19 vaccine.

The chain uses TRBV11-3 and TRBJ2-1; 10 positions agree with TRBD2. This CDR3 region has 16 residues. Looked up from germline, CDR1 is SGHNT and CDR2 is YENEEA. Unmatched junction bases numbered 2, after V lost 1 base and J lost 2 bases. The CDR3 sequence is CASSLGSGRTYNEQFF. In DNA form, the CDR3 reads TGTGCCAGCAGCTTAGGTAGCGGGAGGACCTACAATGAGCAGTTCTTC.

This clone has more than one count but fewer than ten. The chain combines TRBV5-1 with TRBJ1-2, with 8 bases lining up with TRBD1. CDR1 is SGHRS, CDR2 YFSETQ, per germline. Losses at the gene ends were 4 bases for V and 2 bases for J; bases not matched to a gene: 4. This CDR3 region has 14 residues. Here the CDR3 DNA reads TGCGCCAGCAGCCCACGGGACAGGAACTATGGCTACACCTTC. Amino acids: CASSPRDRNYGYTF.